This TCR beta chain stems from a study of early T cells in non-severe SARS-CoV-2 infection. General study points: VDJdb matches were skewed toward anti-spike CD8 T cell responses.

Molecules of cDNA were individually given unique molecular identifiers that were attached to them. TCRdb independently ran MiXCR on the 5' RACE reads; one entry per CDR3 protein. The table has about 71,000 distinct CDR3 sequences, roughly 15% seen once. Remarks on this clonotype: Its antigen is currently unknown.

Sequenced material: whole blood. This clonotype was obtained from an adult who was a healthcare worker with PCR-confirmed SARS-CoV-2 infection or an uninfected control (not recorded which).

CDR3 coding DNA: TGCAGCGCCCTAGCGGACTACAATGAGCAGTTCTTC. The encoded protein is CSALADYNEQFF. The chain links TRBV29-1 to TRBJ2-1; 7 nucleotides match TRBD2. The CDR3 spans 12 residues. The V gene's germline CDR1 is SQVTM and CDR2 ANQGSEA. The ends lost 7 bases at V and 3 bases at J; junction bases unmatched: 3.